This T cell receptor (beta chain) is drawn from a study of metastatic and nonmetastatic thyroid tumors. Whole-study context: The study looked at repertoires side by side in blood and in tumor or nodule tissue from malignant and benign thyroid patients. Study findings and constraints: TCR beta diversity was reportedly significantly higher in malignant thyroid tumors than benign nodules, in blood and tumor.

This clone has only a few counts. Its antigen is not identified. Patients had received no treatment of any kind before thyroid surgery. This CDR3 spans 15 amino acids. With 3 bases clipped from V and 8 bases from J, the junction kept 10 bases outside the gene matches. Germline-derived CDR1 and CDR2 are SGHAT and FQDESV (reference sequence). TCRdb re-called the PCR reads through MiXCR. Of tens of thousands of clones listed, about 29% are singletons. The source material was blood. The chain recombines TRBV11-1 with TRBJ1-2, with TRBD1 identical over 9 bases. The TCR sequence derives from a female donor with papillary thyroid cancer or a benign thyroid nodule (not recorded which). Some clones in this sample may be carry-over from other donors' samples. The CDR3 nucleotides read TGTGCCAGCAGCTTCGACAGGGGGAGCTCGGAAGGCTACACCTTC. Amino acids: CASSFDRGSSEGYTF. The entire variable domain, with the rest obtained from reference TRBV11-1 and TRBJ1-2, is as follows: EAEVAQSPRYKITEKSQAVAFWCDPISGHATLYWYRQILGQGPELLVQFQDESVVDDSQLPKDRFSAERLKGVDSTLKIQPAELGDSAMYLCASSFDRGSSEGYTFGSGTRLTVV.